One and the same sample provided the 11 T cell receptor beta chains below, sequenced in a study of blood T cell repertoires in COVID-19. TCRdb's copy holds only in-frame clones and misses some; the assay was immunoSEQ multiplex PCR. The sample includes tens of thousands of clones, around 84% of them seen just once. The material sequenced was peripheral blood. All receptors derive from a human donor in a cohort sampled during active COVID-19.

This rearrangement joins TRBV9 to TRBJ2-7; no clear D. This CDR3 spans 14 amino acids. V lost 0 bases, J lost 3 bases, and 10 bases lay in between. Germline V gene sequence: CDR1 SGDLS, CDR2 YYNGEE. Here the CDR3 reads CASSVEVSSYEQYF. The CDR3 DNA reads as TGTGCCAGCAGCGTAGAAGTCTCCAGCTACGAGCAGTACTTC. Full variable domain (rest looked up from reference TRBV9 and TRBJ2-7): DSGVTQTPKHLITATGQRVTLRCSPRSGDLSVYWYQQSLDQGLQFLIQYYNGEERAKGNILERFSAQQFPDLHSELNLSSLELGDSALYFCASSVEVSSYEQYFGPGTRLTVT.

This clone appeared a single time. V gene TRBV11-2 combines with J gene TRBJ2-7, with 8 bases lining up with TRBD1. Per germline, CDR1 SGHAT and CDR2 FQNNGV. V shed 1 base, J shed 5 bases, and the junction held 10 bases outside the gene matches. The CDR3 runs 16 residues. The chain's CDR3 is CASSLGGWGTGNEQYF. CDR3 sequence (DNA): TGTGCCAGCAGCTTAGGAGGGTGGGGGACAGGCAACGAGCAGTACTTC.

The chain employs TRBV28 and TRBJ1-1; D might be TRBD1 (5 bases). The length of the CDR3 is 13 residues. With 8 bases removed from V and 6 bases from J, the gap between germline ends came to 16 bases. Per the germline V gene, CDR1 is MDHEN and CDR2 is SYDVKM. CDR3 sequence (DNA): TGTGCCAGCCCAGGGCCCAGGCTAGCTGAAGCTTTCTTT. This encodes CASPGPRLAEAFF.

The chain combines TRBV4-1 with TRBJ1-2, with 9 bases fitting TRBD1. V was clipped by 2 bases and J by 2 bases; unmatched bases: 0. The CDR3 runs 14 residues. Germline CDR1 MGHRA, CDR2 YSYEKL. This chain's CDR3 is CASSQTGGNYGYTF. CDR3 sequence (DNA): TGCGCCAGCAGCCAAACAGGGGGCAACTATGGCTACACCTTC.

The rearrangement joins TRBV6-5 to TRBJ1-1, with 9 bases matching TRBD1. The germline V gene encodes CDR1 MNHEY and CDR2 SVGAGI. V dropped 9 bases and J dropped 7; count of bases not matched to a gene: 9. This CDR3 has 13 amino acids. The chain's CDR3 is CASNLGTGLEAFF. The CDR3 DNA follows: TGTGCCAGTAATTTGGGGACAGGGCTTGAAGCTTTCTTT.

The chain combines TRBV7-2 with TRBJ1-1, with D perhaps TRBD1 (6 bases). Trimming pared 6 bases from V and 5 bases from J, leaving 16 bases between. The CDR3 is 14 residues long. Germline CDR1 and CDR2: SGHTA and FQGNSA. The CDR3 is CASRAGAGRTEAFF. The CDR3 nucleotides read TGTGCCAGCAGGGCGGGGGCAGGGCGGACTGAAGCTTTCTTT.

This clone was detected only once. The chain carries TRBV9 and TRBJ2-1; 7 positions agree with TRBD2. V lost 1 base, J lost 9 bases, and 16 bases stayed unmatched. Germline V gene data show CDR1 as SGDLS and CDR2 as YYNGEE. The CDR3 totals 17 residues. CDR3 loop: CASSVTDLAGVRGEQFF. The CDR3 DNA follows: TGTGCCAGCAGCGTAACTGATCTGGCGGGAGTTAGGGGTGAGCAGTTCTTC.

V gene TRBV7-8 combines with J gene TRBJ2-7, with no clear D. The V end lost 5 bases, the J end lost 2 bases, and 7 bases lay between the germline ends. Germline values: CDR1 SGHVS, CDR2 FQNEAQ. The CDR3 is made up of 12 amino acids. This CDR3 is CASSPVAYEQYF. For the CDR3, the DNA is TGTGCCAGCAGCCCGGTAGCCTACGAGCAGTACTTC.

The chain carries TRBV9 and TRBJ2-5, with 11 nucleotides matching TRBD2. This CDR3 spans 15 amino acids. Germline CDR1 is SGDLS and CDR2 is YYNGEE. V trimming: 0 bases; J trimming: 5 bases; junction bases outside the gene matches: 3. CDR3 in amino acids: CASSVEASGGETQYF. The CDR3 nucleotides read TGTGCCAGCAGCGTAGAAGCTAGCGGGGGGGAGACCCAGTACTTC.

This clone has only one observation. This chain joins TRBV5-1 and TRBJ2-1; no definite D call. Germline V gene data show CDR1 as SGHRS and CDR2 as YFSETQ. This CDR3 region has 13 residues. V was cut by 2 bases and J by 7 bases, with 10 bases left in between. For the CDR3, the DNA is TGCGCCAGCAGCTTTCACTTTTCGAATGAGCAGTTCTTC. Protein product: CASSFHFSNEQFF. The entire variable domain, with the rest obtained from reference TRBV5-1 and TRBJ2-1, is as follows: KAGVTQTPRYLIKTRGQQVTLSCSPISGHRSVSWYQQTPGQGLQFLFEYFSETQRNKGNFPGRFSGRQFSNSRSEMNVSTLELGDSALYLCASSFHFSNEQFFGPGTRLTVL.

The genes are TRBV7-8 and TRBJ1-5; no reliable D call. V dropped 4 bases and J dropped 1 base, with 11 bases sitting between them. In germline, CDR1 is SGHVS, CDR2 FQNEAQ. The CDR3 is 15 amino acids. The CDR3 nucleotides read TGTGCCAGCAGCTCAGGTGGTATAAGCAATCAGCCCCAGCATTTT. Translation gives CASSSGGISNQPQHF.